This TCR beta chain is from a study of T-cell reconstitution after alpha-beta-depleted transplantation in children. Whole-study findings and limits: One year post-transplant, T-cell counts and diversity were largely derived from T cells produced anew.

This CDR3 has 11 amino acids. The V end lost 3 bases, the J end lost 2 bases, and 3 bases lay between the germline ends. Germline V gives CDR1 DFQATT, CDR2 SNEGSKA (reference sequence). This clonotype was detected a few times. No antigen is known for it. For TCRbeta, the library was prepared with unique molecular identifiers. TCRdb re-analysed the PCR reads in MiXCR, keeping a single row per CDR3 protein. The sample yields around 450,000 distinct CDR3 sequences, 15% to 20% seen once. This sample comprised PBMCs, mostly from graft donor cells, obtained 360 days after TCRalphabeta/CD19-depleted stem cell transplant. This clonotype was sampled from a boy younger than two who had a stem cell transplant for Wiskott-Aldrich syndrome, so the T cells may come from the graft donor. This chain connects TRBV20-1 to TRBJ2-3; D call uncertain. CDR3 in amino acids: CSASVTDTQYF. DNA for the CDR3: TGCAGTGCTAGCGTCACAGATACGCAGTATTTT.